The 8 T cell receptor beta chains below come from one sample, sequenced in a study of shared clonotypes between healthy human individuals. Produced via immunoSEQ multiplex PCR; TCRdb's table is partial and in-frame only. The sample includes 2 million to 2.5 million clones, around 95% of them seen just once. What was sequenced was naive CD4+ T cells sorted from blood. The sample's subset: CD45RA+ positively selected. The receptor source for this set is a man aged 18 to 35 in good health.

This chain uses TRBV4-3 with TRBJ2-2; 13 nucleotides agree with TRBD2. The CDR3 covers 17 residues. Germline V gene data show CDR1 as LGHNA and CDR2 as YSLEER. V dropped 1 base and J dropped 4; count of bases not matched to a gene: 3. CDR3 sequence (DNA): TGCGCCAGCAGCCAAGTGGGACTAGCGGGGACCACCGGGGAGCTGTTTTTT. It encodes CASSQVGLAGTTGELFF.

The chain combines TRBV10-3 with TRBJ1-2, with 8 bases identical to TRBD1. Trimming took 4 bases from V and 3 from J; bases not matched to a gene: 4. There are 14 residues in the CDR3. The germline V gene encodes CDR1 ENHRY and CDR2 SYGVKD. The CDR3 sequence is CAISATDRDYGYTF. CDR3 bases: TGTGCCATCAGTGCAACGGACAGGGACTATGGCTACACCTTC.

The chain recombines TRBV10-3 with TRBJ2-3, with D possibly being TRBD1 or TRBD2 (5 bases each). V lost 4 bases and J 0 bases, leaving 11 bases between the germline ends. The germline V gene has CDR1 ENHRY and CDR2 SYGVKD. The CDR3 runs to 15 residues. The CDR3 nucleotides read TGTGCCATCAGTGGGGACGGTATTAGCACAGATACGCAGTATTTT. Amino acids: CAISGDGISTDTQYF.

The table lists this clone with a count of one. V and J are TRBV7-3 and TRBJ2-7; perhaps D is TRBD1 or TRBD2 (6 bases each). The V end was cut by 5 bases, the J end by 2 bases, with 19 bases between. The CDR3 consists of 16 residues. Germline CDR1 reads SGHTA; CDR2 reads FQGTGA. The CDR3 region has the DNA TGTGCCAGCAGCCCGACCTCTGGGGGCGGGACCTACGAGCAGTACTTC. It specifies CASSPTSGGGTYEQYF.

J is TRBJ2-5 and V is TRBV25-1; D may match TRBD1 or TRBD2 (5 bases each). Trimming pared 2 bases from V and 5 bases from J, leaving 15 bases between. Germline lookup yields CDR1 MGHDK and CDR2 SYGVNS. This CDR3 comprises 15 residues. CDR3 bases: TGTGCCAGCAGTGAAAAAGGGACCGGGATCGAGACCCAGTACTTC. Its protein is CASSEKGTGIETQYF.

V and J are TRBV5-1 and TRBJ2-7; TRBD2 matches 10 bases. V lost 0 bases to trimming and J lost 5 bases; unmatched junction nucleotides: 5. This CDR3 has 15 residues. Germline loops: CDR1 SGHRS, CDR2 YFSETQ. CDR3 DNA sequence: TGCGCCAGCAGCTTGGCAGCGGGAGGGCCGAACGAGCAGTACTTC. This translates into CASSLAAGGPNEQYF.

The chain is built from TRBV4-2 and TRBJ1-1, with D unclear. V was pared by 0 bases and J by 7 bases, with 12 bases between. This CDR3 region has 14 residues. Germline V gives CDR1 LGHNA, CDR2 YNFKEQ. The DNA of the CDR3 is TGTGCCAGCAGCCAAGATCTTCAGTCTTTTGAAGCTTTCTTT. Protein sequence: CASSQDLQSFEAFF.

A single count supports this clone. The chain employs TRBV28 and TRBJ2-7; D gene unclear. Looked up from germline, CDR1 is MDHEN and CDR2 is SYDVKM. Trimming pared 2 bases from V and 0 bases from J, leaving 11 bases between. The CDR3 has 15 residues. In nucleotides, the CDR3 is TGTGCCAGCAGTTTAGACCCAGCGCGCTCCTACGAGCAGTACTTC. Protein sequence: CASSLDPARSYEQYF.